Presented here are 25 T cell receptor beta chains from one specimen sequenced in a study of blood T cell repertoires in COVID-19. Sequencing used immunoSEQ multiplex PCR; TCRdb keeps in-frame clones, though not all of them. This sample has 120,000 or so clones, with roughly 79% found just once. Sequencing was performed on peripheral blood. The receptor set was obtained from a human donor in a cohort sampled during active COVID-19.

The chain links TRBV9 to TRBJ2-2; 10 bases are a match to TRBD1. Germline-derived CDR1 and CDR2 are SGDLS and YYNGEE. The trim removed 4 bases at V and 4 bases at J, leaving 7 bases unmatched. This CDR3 is 16 amino acids long. CDR3 residues: CASSPRQGATTGELFF. In nucleotides, the CDR3 is TGTGCCAGCAGCCCCCGACAGGGGGCAACCACCGGGGAGCTGTTTTTT. Looking up the rest from reference TRBV9 and TRBJ2-2 gives the full variable domain: DSGVTQTPKHLITATGQRVTLRCSPRSGDLSVYWYQQSLDQGLQFLIQYYNGEERAKGNILERFSAQQFPDLHSELNLSSLELGDSALYFCASSPRQGATTGELFFGEGSRLTVL.

V gene TRBV30 combines with J gene TRBJ2-2; D call uncertain. V lost 2 bases and J lost 6, with 4 bases in between. The CDR3 has 11 residues. CDR1 and CDR2 (germline): GTSNPN, SVGIG (reference sequence). Here the CDR3 DNA reads TGTGCCTGGAGTCCATCCGGGGAGCTGTTTTTT. As protein: CAWSPSGELFF.

This chain connects TRBV5-1 to TRBJ1-1; D is uncertain. This CDR3 comprises 13 residues. Germline values: CDR1 SGHRS, CDR2 YFSETQ. V was clipped by 4 bases and J by 2 bases, with 9 bases between them. The CDR3 DNA sequence: TGCGCCAGCAGCCCGAGTAGTAACACTGAAGCTTTCTTT. Amino acid sequence: CASSPSSNTEAFF.

This sequence joins TRBV6-1 and TRBJ2-5; D is unclear. From germline, CDR1 is MNHNS and CDR2 SASEGT. V shed 2 bases and J shed 5 bases, with 15 bases lying between them. The CDR3 runs 15 residues. The CDR3 sequence: CASSEMSFAEETQYF. The CDR3 nucleotides read TGTGCCAGCAGTGAAATGTCCTTTGCCGAGGAGACCCAGTACTTC.

The table lists this clone with a few counts. The J gene is TRBJ1-1, the V gene TRBV6-5; 7 bases match TRBD1. The J segment lost 0 bases and the V segment lost 7 bases, leaving 8 bases of the junction unmatched. The CDR3 runs to 15 residues. CDR1 and CDR2 from the germline V gene are MNHEY and SVGAGI. The CDR3 loop reads CASTTGTVMNTEAFF. As DNA, the CDR3 is TGTGCCAGCACCACCGGGACAGTCATGAACACTGAAGCTTTCTTT.

The chain links TRBV11-2 to TRBJ2-7; tentative D call: TRBD2 (6 bases). This CDR3 has 15 residues. Germline V gene sequence: CDR1 SGHAT, CDR2 FQNNGV. Trimming took off 1 base at V and 3 bases at J, with 13 bases between the two ends. The CDR3 is CASSLGAGSNYEQYF. The DNA for the CDR3 is TGTGCCAGCAGCTTAGGTGCGGGATCCAACTACGAGCAGTACTTC.

This chain joins TRBV28 and TRBJ1-1, with D tentatively TRBD1 (5 bases). CDR1 is MDHEN, CDR2 SYDVKM, per germline. V lost 8 bases, J lost 2 bases, and 15 bases lay in between. The CDR3 runs 14 residues. The CDR3 DNA follows: TGTGCCAGCCGACGGGGGGATAGAAACACTGAAGCTTTCTTT. It yields the protein CASRRGDRNTEAFF.

This clone was recorded once. Written as DNA, the CDR3 is TGTGCCACCAGCGGTCCCAGCGGGAGTCTACCCACAGATACGCAGTATTTT. Its translation is CATSGPSGSLPTDTQYF. The V gene is TRBV15, the J gene TRBJ2-3; 8 bases are shared with TRBD2. Germline loops: CDR1 LNHNV, CDR2 YYDKDF (reference sequence). The length of the CDR3 is 17 residues. With V trimmed by 5 bases and J by 2 bases, 12 bases remained unmatched.

This chain joins TRBV7-7 and TRBJ2-2; D might be TRBD2 (6 bases). CDR1 is SSHAT, CDR2 FNYEAQ, per germline (reference sequence). V lost 3 bases to trimming and J lost 0 bases, with 8 bases between them. CDR3 length equals 15 residues. The CDR3 DNA is TGTGCCAGCAGCTTTAGCGGATCGAACACCGGGGAGCTGTTTTTT. Residues: CASSFSGSNTGELFF.

The rearrangement joins TRBV19 to TRBJ1-1; 10 bases match TRBD1. This CDR3 contains 14 residues. Germline V lookup: CDR1 LNHDA, CDR2 SQIVND (reference sequence). Trimming cost V 3 bases and J 5 bases; bases outside gene matches: 3. This CDR3 is CASSIGQGGTEAFF. The DNA for the CDR3 is TGTGCCAGTAGTATCGGACAGGGGGGTACTGAAGCTTTCTTT.

This chain connects TRBV5-1 to TRBJ2-5; D unclear. The CDR3 consists of 13 residues. CDR1 and CDR2 (germline): SGHRS, YFSETQ. Deletions cut 1 base from V and 1 base from J, with 5 bases between. The CDR3: CASSLRAQETQYF. CDR3 nucleotide sequence: TGCGCCAGCAGCTTGAGAGCCCAAGAGACCCAGTACTTC. Supplemented by reference TRBV5-1 and TRBJ2-5, the full variable domain reads KAGVTQTPRYLIKTRGQQVTLSCSPISGHRSVSWYQQTPGQGLQFLFEYFSETQRNKGNFPGRFSGRQFSNSRSEMNVSTLELGDSALYLCASSLRAQETQYFGPGTRLLVL.

This chain uses TRBV9 with TRBJ2-1, with TRBD2 identical over 9 bases. Germline V CDR1 and CDR2: SGDLS, YYNGEE. The CDR3 covers 18 residues. V dropped 0 bases and J dropped 2; count of bases not matched to a gene: 9. CDR3 sequence (DNA): TGTGCCAGCAGCGTAGGGGGGGGACCTAGCGGGACCTACAATGAGCAGTTCTTC. This gives the protein CASSVGGGPSGTYNEQFF.

The chain employs TRBV7-2 and TRBJ1-2; D gene unclear. CDR3 length: 14 amino acids. Germline loops: CDR1 SGHTA, CDR2 FQGNSA. The V end lost 6 bases, the J end lost 4 bases, and 15 bases lay between the germline ends. CDR3 sequence reads: CASSTDSYLYGYTF. The CDR3 DNA follows: TGTGCCAGCAGTACCGACTCTTACCTCTATGGCTACACCTTC.

The chain joins TRBV5-1 to TRBJ1-3; D is uncertain. Per the germline V gene, CDR1 is SGHRS and CDR2 is YFSETQ. The ends were cut back, 4 bases at V and 0 bases at J, with 14 bases in the middle. The CDR3 consists of 16 residues. The CDR3 is CASSRSGTDSGNTIYF. In nucleotides, the CDR3 is TGCGCCAGCAGCCGAAGCGGCACAGACTCTGGAAACACCATATATTTT.

This rearrangement joins TRBV6-5 to TRBJ2-2; TRBD1 aligns across 8 bases. V dropped 0 bases and J dropped 9; count of bases not matched to a gene: 6. Germline values: CDR1 MNHEY, CDR2 SVGAGI. The length of the CDR3 is 15 residues. CDR3 sequence (DNA): TGTGCCAGCAGTTACTCCTCGACAGGGGACCGGGAGCTGTTTTTT. It is translated as CASSYSSTGDRELFF.

The chain links TRBV6-4 to TRBJ1-2; D not resolved. The V gene lost 6 bases and the J gene lost 1 base, with 12 bases spanning the gap. CDR3 length: 14 amino acids. The germline V gene has CDR1 MRHNA and CDR2 SNTAGT. The DNA of the CDR3 is TGTGCCAGCAGACCCACGACGGGTAACTATGGCTACACCTTC. This codes for CASRPTTGNYGYTF.

The table lists this clone with a few counts. The chain has TRBV7-2 and TRBJ2-7; TRBD1 aligns across 7 bases. The CDR3 is 16 amino acids. The germline CDR1 and CDR2 sequences are SGHTA and FQGNSA. The V gene end was trimmed by 5 bases and the J gene end by 0 bases; junction bases not matched to a gene: 10. CDR3 sequence (DNA): TGTGCCAGCAGCATATCCGGGACAGCAAGCTCCTACGAGCAGTACTTC. Translated: CASSISGTASSYEQYF.

The chain joins TRBV6-6 to TRBJ2-5; 7 nucleotides line up with TRBD1. Losses at the gene ends were 7 bases for V and 5 bases for J; bases not matched to a gene: 16. This CDR3 spans 16 amino acids. Looked up from germline, CDR1 is MNHNY and CDR2 is SVGAGI (reference sequence). The CDR3 DNA is TGTGCCAGCAACGCAAGGGGGTTAGGGGGCTTCGAGACCCAGTACTTC. Translation: CASNARGLGGFETQYF.

This clone was seen just once. The chain has TRBV7-2 and TRBJ1-6; D is perhaps TRBD1 (6 bases). CDR1 and CDR2 from the germline V gene are SGHTA and FQGNSA. This CDR3 is built from 15 residues. V was clipped by 3 bases and J by 7 bases, with 13 bases between them. CDR3 sequence: CASSFRGGENSPLHF. The DNA for the CDR3 is TGTGCCAGCAGCTTCCGAGGGGGAGAGAATTCACCCCTCCACTTT.

The rearrangement joins TRBV9 to TRBJ1-5; no clear D gene. Trimming removed 0 bases from V and 3 bases from J, with 10 bases in between. The CDR3 consists of 15 residues. The germline CDR1 and CDR2 sequences are SGDLS and YYNGEE. The CDR3 region is CASSVGEGFNQPQHF. The CDR3 nucleotides are TGTGCCAGCAGCGTAGGAGAGGGATTCAATCAGCCCCAGCATTTT.

The V gene is TRBV5-1, the J gene TRBJ2-3; D is possibly TRBD2 (6 bases). V lost 7 bases and J lost 4, with 16 bases in between. CDR1 SGHRS and CDR2 YFSETQ come from the germline V gene. CDR3 length equals 14 residues. CDR3 region: CASSGGDPADTQYF. As DNA, the CDR3 is TGCGCCAGCTCGGGCGGGGACCCCGCAGATACGCAGTATTTT.

This clone was recorded a few times. The chain uses TRBV5-5 and TRBJ1-5; no definite D call. With 0 bases removed from V and 3 bases from J, the gap between germline ends came to 10 bases. Germline V gives CDR1 SGHKS, CDR2 YYEKEE (reference sequence). The CDR3 consists of 15 residues. In DNA, the CDR3 is TGTGCCAGCAGCTTGGGGGCAGGCCTCAATCAGCCCCAGCATTTT. Encoded protein: CASSLGAGLNQPQHF.

The chain combines TRBV24-1 with TRBJ2-1; a weak D match, TRBD1 (6 bases). Trimming removed 4 bases from V and 10 bases from J, with 16 bases in between. The CDR3 sequence is 14 residues long. Germline V lookup: CDR1 KGHDR, CDR2 SFDVKD. Written as DNA, the CDR3 is TGTGCCACCAGTGACCCTACCGGCCAGGGGGAGCAGTTCTTC. This sequence encodes CATSDPTGQGEQFF.

The count of this clone is one. The chain combines TRBV19 with TRBJ2-3; D remains unclear. V was trimmed by 3 bases and J by 2 bases, leaving 9 bases between them. The CDR3 spans 14 residues. CDR1 is LNHDA and CDR2 is SQIVND in the germline V gene (reference sequence). The CDR3 region has the DNA TGTGCCAGTAGTATTTCCGGGTCCACAGATACGCAGTATTTT. Encoded protein: CASSISGSTDTQYF.

The chain carries TRBV18 and TRBJ2-3, with D possibly TRBD2 on 6 matching bases. The germline V and J ends were trimmed by 0 bases and 4 bases, with 11 bases remaining between them. The germline gives CDR1 KGHSH, CDR2 LQKENI. CDR3 length equals 15 residues. CDR3 amino acids: CASSPPRRGPDTQYF. CDR3 DNA sequence: TGTGCCAGCTCACCACCGAGGCGGGGCCCAGATACGCAGTATTTT. Based on the CDR3 plus reference TRBV18 and TRBJ2-3, the full variable domain is NAGVMQNPRHLVRRRGQEARLRCSPMKGHSHVYWYRQLPEEGLKFMVYLQKENIIDESGMPKERFSAEFPKEGPSILRIQQVVRGDSAAYFCASSPPRRGPDTQYFGPGTRLTVL.